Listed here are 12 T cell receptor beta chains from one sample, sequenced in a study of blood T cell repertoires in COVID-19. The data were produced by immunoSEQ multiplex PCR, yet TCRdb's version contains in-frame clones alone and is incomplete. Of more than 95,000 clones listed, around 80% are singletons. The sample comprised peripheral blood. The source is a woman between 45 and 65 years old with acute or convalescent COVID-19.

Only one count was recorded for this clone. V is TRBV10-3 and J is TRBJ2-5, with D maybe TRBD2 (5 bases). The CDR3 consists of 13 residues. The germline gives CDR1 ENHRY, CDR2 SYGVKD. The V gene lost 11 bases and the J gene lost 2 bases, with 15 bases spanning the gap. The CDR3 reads CAGSFGGQETQYF. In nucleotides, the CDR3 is TGTGCCGGCTCCTTCGGCGGGCAAGAGACCCAGTACTTC.

The CDR3 DNA reads as TGTGCCAGCAGCTTTGGCCTAGCTGATGAGCAGTTCTTC. Translating gives CASSFGLADEQFF. This rearrangement joins TRBV11-2 to TRBJ2-1; maybe TRBD2 (5 bases). V was shortened by 3 bases and J by 8 bases, with 11 bases between the two germline ends. Germline V gene data show CDR1 as SGHAT and CDR2 as FQNNGV. CDR3 length: 13 residues. The full variable domain, completed using reference TRBV11-2 and TRBJ2-1, is EAGVAQSPRYKIIEKRQSVAFWCNPISGHATLYWYQQILGQGPKLLIQFQNNGVVDDSQLPKDRFSAERLKGVDSTLKIQPAKLEDSAVYLCASSFGLADEQFFGPGTRLTVL.

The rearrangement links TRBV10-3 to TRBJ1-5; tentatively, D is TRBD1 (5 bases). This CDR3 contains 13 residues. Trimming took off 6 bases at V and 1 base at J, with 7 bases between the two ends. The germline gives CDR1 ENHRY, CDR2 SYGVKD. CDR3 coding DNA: TGTGCCATCAGCGCAGGGAGCAATCAGCCCCAGCATTTT. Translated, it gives CAISAGSNQPQHF.

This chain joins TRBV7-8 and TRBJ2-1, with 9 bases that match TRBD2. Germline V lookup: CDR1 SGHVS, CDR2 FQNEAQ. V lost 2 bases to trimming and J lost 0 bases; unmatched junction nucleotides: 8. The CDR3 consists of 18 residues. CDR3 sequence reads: CASSLLGLAGLSYNEQFF. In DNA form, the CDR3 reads TGTGCCAGCAGCTTACTGGGGCTAGCGGGGCTCTCCTACAATGAGCAGTTCTTC.

The CDR3 nucleotides read TGTGCCAGCAGCGTGCGACAGGTCGGCACTGAAGCTTTCTTT. Amino acid sequence: CASSVRQVGTEAFF. This rearrangement joins TRBV7-3 to TRBJ1-1; TRBD1 is a possible D gene (6 bases). The germline CDR1 and CDR2 sequences are SGHTA and FQGTGA. CDR3 length: 14 amino acids. V lost 5 bases and J 4 bases, leaving 14 bases between the germline ends.

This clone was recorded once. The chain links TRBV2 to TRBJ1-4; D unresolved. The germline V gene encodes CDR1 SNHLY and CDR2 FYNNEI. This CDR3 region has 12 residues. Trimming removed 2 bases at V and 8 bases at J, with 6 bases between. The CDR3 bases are TGTGCCAGCAGTGAAACAGTAGAAAAACTGTTTTTT. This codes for CASSETVEKLFF. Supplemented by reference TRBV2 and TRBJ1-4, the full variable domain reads EPEVTQTPSHQVTQMGQEVILRCVPISNHLYFYWYRQILGQKVEFLVSFYNNEISEKSEIFDDQFSVERPDGSNFTLKIRSTKLEDSAMYFCASSETVEKLFFGSGTQLSVL.

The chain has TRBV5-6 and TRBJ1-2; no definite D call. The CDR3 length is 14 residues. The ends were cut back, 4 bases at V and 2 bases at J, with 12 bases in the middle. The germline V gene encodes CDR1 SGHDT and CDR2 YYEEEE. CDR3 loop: CASSHRTGNYGYTF. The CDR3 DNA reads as TGTGCCAGCAGCCATCGGACGGGAAACTATGGCTACACCTTC. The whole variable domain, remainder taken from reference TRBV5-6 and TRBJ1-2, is DAGVTQSPTHLIKTRGQQVTLRCSPKSGHDTVSWYQQALGQGPQFIFQYYEEEERQRGNFPDRFSGHQFPNYSSELNVNALLLGDSALYLCASSHRTGNYGYTFGSGTRLTVV.

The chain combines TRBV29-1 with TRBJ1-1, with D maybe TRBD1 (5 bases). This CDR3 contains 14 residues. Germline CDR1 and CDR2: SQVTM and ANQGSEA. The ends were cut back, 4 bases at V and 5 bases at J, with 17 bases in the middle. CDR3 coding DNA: TGCAGCGTTGCAACAGGCGGGGTTTGGACTGAAGCTTTCTTT. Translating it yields CSVATGGVWTEAFF.

The CDR3 sequence is CASSPLNGQGNEKLFF. The CDR3 coding sequence is TGTGCCAGCTCACCACTTAATGGACAGGGGAATGAAAAACTGTTTTTT. V is TRBV18 and J is TRBJ1-4; 9 nucleotides line up with TRBD1. CDR1 and CDR2 (germline): KGHSH, LQKENI. J lost 5 bases, V lost 1 base, and 5 bases had no gene match. The CDR3 has 16 amino acids.

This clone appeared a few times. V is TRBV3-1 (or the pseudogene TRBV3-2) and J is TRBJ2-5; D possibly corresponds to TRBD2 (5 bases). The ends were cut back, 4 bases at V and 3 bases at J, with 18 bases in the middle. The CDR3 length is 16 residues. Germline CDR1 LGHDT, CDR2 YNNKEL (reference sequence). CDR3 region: CASSPGLLLGEETQYF. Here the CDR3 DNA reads TGTGCCAGCAGCCCCGGACTGCTTTTGGGCGAAGAGACCCAGTACTTC.

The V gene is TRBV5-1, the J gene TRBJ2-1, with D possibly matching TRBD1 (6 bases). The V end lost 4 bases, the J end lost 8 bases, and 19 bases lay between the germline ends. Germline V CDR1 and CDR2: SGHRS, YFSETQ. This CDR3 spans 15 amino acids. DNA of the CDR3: TGCGCCAGCAGCGTCGGGACAATGGGTCGGGATGAGCAGTTCTTC. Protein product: CASSVGTMGRDEQFF.

Written as DNA, the CDR3 is TGTGCCAGCACCACACAACGACGGCAGGGTACTAGGGAGCTGTTTTTT. Translated, it gives CASTTQRRQGTRELFF. The V and J genes are TRBV27 and TRBJ2-2; possible D gene TRBD1, 5 bases. Germline CDR1 is MNHEY and CDR2 is SMNVEV (reference sequence). CDR3 length: 16 amino acids. Trimming removed 7 bases from V and 9 bases from J, with 24 bases in between.